The 9 T cell receptor beta chains reported below all come from one sample, sequenced in a study of a mutant IDH1 vaccine in newly diagnosed glioma. The protocol was immunoSEQ multiplex PCR, while the TCRdb copy is restricted to in-frame clones and leaves out a portion. The table includes some 58,000 clones, roughly 80% detected once. Time point: week 35, safety follow-up. It was 300 ug of mutant IDH1 20-mer peptide that made up each vaccine dose, given with topical imiquimod. Their specific antigens are unknown. The starting material was PBMCs, obtained from a glioma patient whose treatment included an IDH1 peptide vaccine. These receptors were collected from a man in his forties with glioma.

The chain has TRBV10-1 and TRBJ1-1; D is possibly TRBD1 (6 bases). CDR1 and CDR2 from the germline V gene are WNHNN and SYGVQD (reference sequence). This CDR3 comprises 16 residues. Trimming shortened V by 0 bases and J by 4 bases, and 15 bases separated the two germline ends. The DNA of the CDR3 is TGCGCCAGCAGTGAGTCGATTTCAGGGGTGGCCACTGAAGCTTTCTTT. Its protein product is CASSESISGVATEAFF.

This clone has only one observation. V is TRBV4-3 and J is TRBJ2-1; TRBD1 might be the D (6 bases). Trimming stripped 1 base from V and 7 bases from J, with 14 bases between. CDR1 and CDR2 (germline): LGHNA, YSLEER. This CDR3 comprises 15 residues. The CDR3 here is CASSQVGAGMNEQFF. CDR3 in DNA: TGCGCCAGCAGCCAAGTGGGGGCAGGGATGAATGAGCAGTTCTTC.

This rearrangement joins TRBV28 to TRBJ2-5; TRBD2 agrees at 13 bases. The J segment lost 4 bases and the V segment lost 5 bases, leaving 4 bases of the junction unmatched. The CDR3 extends over 15 amino acids. Germline V gene data show CDR1 as MDHEN and CDR2 as SYDVKM. As DNA, the CDR3 is TGTGCCAGCAGTCCTGGACTAGCGGGAGCAGAGACCCAGTACTTC. Its translation is CASSPGLAGAETQYF. Full variable domain (rest looked up from reference TRBV28 and TRBJ2-5): DVKVTQSSRYLVKRTGEKVFLECVQDMDHENMFWYRQDPGLGLRLIYFSYDVKMKEKGDIPEGYSVSREKKERFSLILESASTNQTSMYLCASSPGLAGAETQYFGPGTRLLVL.

This clone has just a few counts. The chain recombines TRBV27 with TRBJ2-7; D tentatively reads TRBD1 or TRBD2 (6 bases each). This CDR3 comprises 16 residues. CDR1 and CDR2 (germline): MNHEY, SMNVEV (reference sequence). Trimming stripped 6 bases from V and 2 bases from J, with 20 bases between. CDR3: CASRRQRGGLTYEQYF. The CDR3 DNA sequence: TGTGCCAGCAGACGACAGCGTGGGGGGCTAACCTACGAGCAGTACTTC.

CDR3 amino acids: CASSQEGNSASSYNEQFF. CDR3 DNA: TGTGCCAGCAGCCAAGAAGGTAATAGCGCGAGCTCCTACAATGAGCAGTTCTTC. The V call is TRBV4-2, the J call TRBJ2-1, with D maybe TRBD2 (5 bases). V lost 0 bases and J 0 bases, leaving 15 bases between the germline ends. Germline loops: CDR1 LGHNA, CDR2 YNFKEQ. This CDR3 region has 18 residues.

The genes are TRBV6-6 and TRBJ1-6; 8 bases fit TRBD1. The CDR3 is made up of 16 amino acids. After removal of 5 bases from V and 7 bases from J, the junction contained 10 bases not matched to a gene. The germline V gene encodes CDR1 MNHNY and CDR2 SVGAGI (reference sequence). In DNA, the CDR3 is TGTGCCAGCAGTGGATCCCAGGGGGCGATGAATTCACCCCTCCACTTT. It translates to CASSGSQGAMNSPLHF.

CDR3 loop: CASSRTQGGRGDTQYF. CDR3 DNA sequence: TGTGCCAGCAGCCGTACTCAAGGGGGCCGGGGAGATACGCAGTATTTT. V gene TRBV7-2 combines with J gene TRBJ2-3, with 7 bases lining up with TRBD1. The ends lost 5 bases at V and 5 bases at J; junction bases unmatched: 13. The CDR3 loop spans 16 amino acids. Germline V gene data show CDR1 as SGHTA and CDR2 as FQGNSA.

The chain employs TRBV6-1 and TRBJ2-7; 7 positions match TRBD2. The germline gives CDR1 MNHNS, CDR2 SASEGT. V was pared by 10 bases and J by 7 bases, with 16 bases of the junction left unmatched. The CDR3 sequence is 14 residues long. The CDR3, as DNA: TGTGCCACTCCGCGTCCACTAGCGTATTATGAGCAGTACTTC. It encodes CATPRPLAYYEQYF.

The J gene is TRBJ2-5, the V gene TRBV4-1; D tentatively fits TRBD1 or TRBD2 (5 bases each). Trimming left V 4 bases short and J 3 bases short, with 15 bases between. The CDR3 covers 15 residues. Germline values: CDR1 MGHRA, CDR2 YSYEKL. In nucleotides, the CDR3 is TGCGCCAGCAGCCGGGACCCCACCGTTAAAGAGACCCAGTACTTC. Translating gives CASSRDPTVKETQYF.